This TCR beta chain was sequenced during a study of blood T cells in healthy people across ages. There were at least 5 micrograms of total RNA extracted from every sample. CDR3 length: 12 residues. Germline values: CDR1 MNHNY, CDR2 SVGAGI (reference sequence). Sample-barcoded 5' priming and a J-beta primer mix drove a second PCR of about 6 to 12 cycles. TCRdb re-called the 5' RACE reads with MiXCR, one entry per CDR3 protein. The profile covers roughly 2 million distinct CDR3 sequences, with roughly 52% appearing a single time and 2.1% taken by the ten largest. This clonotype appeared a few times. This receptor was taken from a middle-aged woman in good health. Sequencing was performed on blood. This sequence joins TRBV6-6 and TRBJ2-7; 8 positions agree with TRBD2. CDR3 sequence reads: CVSGGNSYEQYF. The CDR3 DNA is TGTGTCTCGGGGGGGAACTCCTACGAGCAGTACTTC.